In its sample, the clone carrying this T cell receptor (beta chain) was seen many times. What it recognizes is unknown. Trimming took off 0 bases at V and 9 bases at J, with 15 bases between the two ends. This CDR3 is 14 amino acids long. The germline CDR1 and CDR2 sequences are SGDLS and YYNGEE. This entry is derived from a study of T cells after posttransplantation cyclophosphamide. Assay used: immunoSEQ multiplex PCR; TCRdb lists only in-frame clones, some missing. The specimen has fewer than 35,000 clones, none found just once. Study-level findings and limits: TRB overlap between skin or GI tissue T cells and blood was limited. Donor-recipient repertoire similarity was low at 1-2 months, rising over year one. TRB clonality was highly associated with recipient CMV seropositivity and reactivation.

Sequencing used PBMCs. V gene TRBV9 combines with J gene TRBJ2-5; possibly TRBD2 for D (5 bases). The TCR originated in a woman younger than 45 in good health and a related stem cell transplant donor. The CDR3 sequence: CASSVDGGPGAQYF. As DNA, the CDR3 is TGTGCCAGCAGCGTAGATGGAGGCCCCGGGGCCCAGTACTTC.